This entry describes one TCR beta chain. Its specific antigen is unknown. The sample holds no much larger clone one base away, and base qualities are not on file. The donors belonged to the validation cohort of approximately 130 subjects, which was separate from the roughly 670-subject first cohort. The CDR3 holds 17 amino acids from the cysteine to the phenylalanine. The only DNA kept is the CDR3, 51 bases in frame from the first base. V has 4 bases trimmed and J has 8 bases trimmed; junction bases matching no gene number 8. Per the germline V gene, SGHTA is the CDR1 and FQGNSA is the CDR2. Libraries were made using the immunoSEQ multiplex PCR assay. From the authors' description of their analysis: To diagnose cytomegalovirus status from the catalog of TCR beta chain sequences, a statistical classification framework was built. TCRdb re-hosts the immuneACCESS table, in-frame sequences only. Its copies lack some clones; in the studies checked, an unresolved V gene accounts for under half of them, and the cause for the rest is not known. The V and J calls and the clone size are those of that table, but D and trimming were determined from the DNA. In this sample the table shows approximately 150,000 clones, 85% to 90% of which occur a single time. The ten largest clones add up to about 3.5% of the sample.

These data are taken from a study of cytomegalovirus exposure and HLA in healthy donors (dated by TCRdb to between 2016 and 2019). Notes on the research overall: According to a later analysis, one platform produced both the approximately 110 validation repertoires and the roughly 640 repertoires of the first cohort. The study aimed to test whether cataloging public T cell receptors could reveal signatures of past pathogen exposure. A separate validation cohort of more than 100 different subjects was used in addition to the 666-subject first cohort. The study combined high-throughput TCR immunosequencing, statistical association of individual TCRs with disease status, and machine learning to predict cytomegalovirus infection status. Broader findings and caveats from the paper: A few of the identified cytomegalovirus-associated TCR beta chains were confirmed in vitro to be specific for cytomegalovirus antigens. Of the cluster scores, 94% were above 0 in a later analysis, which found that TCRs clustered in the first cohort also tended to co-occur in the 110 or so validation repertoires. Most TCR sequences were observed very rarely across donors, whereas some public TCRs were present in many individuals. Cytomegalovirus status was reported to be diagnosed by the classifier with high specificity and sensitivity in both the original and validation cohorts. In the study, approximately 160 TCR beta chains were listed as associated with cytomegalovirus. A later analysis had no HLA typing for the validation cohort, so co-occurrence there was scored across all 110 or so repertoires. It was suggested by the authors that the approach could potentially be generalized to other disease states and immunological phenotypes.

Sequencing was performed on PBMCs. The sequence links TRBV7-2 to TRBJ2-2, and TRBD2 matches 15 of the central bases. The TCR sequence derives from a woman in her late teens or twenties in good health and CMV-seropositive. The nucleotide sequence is TGTGCCAGCAGCTCGAGGACTAGCGGGAGGGTAACAGGGGAGCTGTTTTTT. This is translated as CASSSRTSGRVTGELFF.